This TCR beta chain was observed in a study of blood T cell repertoires in COVID-19. Study overall: PBMCs, B-cell-depleted T cells, or T cells were the source of the cDNA or gDNA that made up the material.

Two negative PCRs, clearance, or symptom resolution were required of recovered Cohort 3 donors. The assay was immunoSEQ multiplex PCR, and TCRdb's table has in-frame clones only and misses some. The table shows about 430,000 clones, with around 89% occurring only once. V was cut by 0 bases and J by 3 bases, with 7 bases left in between. Germline V gives CDR1 SGDLS, CDR2 YYNGEE. The CDR3 extends over 15 amino acids. The sequencing sample was made of PBMCs or T cells enriched from blood (not recorded which). The TCR comes from a young man who had recovered from COVID-19. This chain connects TRBV9 to TRBJ1-6, with D perhaps TRBD1 (6 bases). In DNA, the CDR3 is TGTGCCAGCAGCGTAGTGGACAGCTATAATTCACCCCTCCACTTT. This codes for CASSVVDSYNSPLHF.